Listed here are 9 T cell receptor beta chains from one sample, sequenced in a study of T-cell reconstitution after alpha-beta-depleted transplantation in children. Preparation of the TCRbeta library used unique molecular identifiers. Each CDR3 protein gets one entry after TCRdb re-called the PCR reads with MiXCR. The table shows hundreds of thousands of distinct CDR3 sequences, with 16% occurring only once. This material consisted of PBMCs from the stem cell graft donor, taken from the stem cell graft. The receptor source for this set is a human donor who donated a stem cell graft to a child with acute myeloid leukemia.

This clonotype has a handful of counts. In DNA, the CDR3 is TGCAGTGCGGACCTACTAGCGGGGGGGAGCACCGGGGAGCTGTTTTTT. Translation: CSADLLAGGSTGELFF. The V and J genes are TRBV20-1 and TRBJ2-2, with 13 bases matching TRBD2. The CDR3 has 16 amino acids. J lost 4 bases, V lost 6 bases, and 8 bases had no gene match. CDR1 and CDR2 (germline): DFQATT, SNEGSKA (reference sequence).

With regard to this clonotype: Likely a read error: the CDR3 ends without its conserved phenylalanine or tryptophan. This sequence joins TRBV20-1 and TRBJ2-3; TRBD2 might be the D (7 bases). V was clipped by 6 bases and J by 4 bases, with 20 bases between them. The CDR3 has 15 residues. In germline, CDR1 is DFQATT, CDR2 SNEGSKA (reference sequence). This chain's CDR3 is CSATSRGGAADTQYY. The CDR3, as DNA: TGCAGTGCCACATCAAGAGGGGGGGCAGCAGATACGCAGTATTAT.

This clonotype was seen many times. The chain links TRBV12-3 or TRBV12-4 to TRBJ2-1, with TRBD1 identical over 9 bases. The CDR3 extends over 15 amino acids. Losses at the gene ends were 5 bases for V and 5 bases for J; bases not matched to a gene: 7. CDR3 sequence reads: CASSHRGLSDNEQFF. The CDR3 bases are TGTGCCAGCAGTCACAGGGGGCTTTCGGACAATGAGCAGTTCTTC.

This clonotype turned up a few times. The chain employs TRBV20-1 and TRBJ2-5; D ambiguous. This CDR3 is built from 14 residues. Deletions cut 0 bases from V and 3 bases from J, with 11 bases between. Looked up from germline, CDR1 is DFQATT and CDR2 is SNEGSKA (reference sequence). The CDR3: CSARDSWAEETQYF. In DNA, the CDR3 is TGCAGTGCTAGAGATTCGTGGGCAGAAGAGACCCAGTACTTC.

This chain uses TRBV29-1 with TRBJ2-3, with 15 bases aligning to TRBD2. The germline CDR1 and CDR2 sequences are SQVTM and ANQGSEA. The ends lost 6 bases at V and 2 bases at J; junction bases unmatched: 3. This CDR3 comprises 15 residues. The CDR3 DNA is TGCAGCGTATGGACTAGCGGGGGGGCCACAGATACGCAGTATTTT. This translates into CSVWTSGGATDTQYF.

This clonotype has more than one count but fewer than ten. The rearrangement links TRBV29-1 to TRBJ2-7; tentative D call: TRBD2 (5 bases). Trimming cost V 3 bases and J 6 bases, with 18 bases left between them. The CDR3 covers 14 residues. Germline V lookup: CDR1 SQVTM, CDR2 ANQGSEA. CDR3 nucleotides: TGCAGCGTTGACATCGGGGTCCGCTTCGGCGAGCAGTACTTC. Translated, it gives CSVDIGVRFGEQYF.

This clonotype was counted once. This could be a read error, since a much larger clone is one nucleotide away. The chain joins TRBV29-1 to TRBJ2-1, with TRBD2 identical over 10 bases. Germline V gives CDR1 SQVTM, CDR2 ANQGSEA. The V and J ends lost 5 bases and 2 bases, in that order; junction bases with no gene match: 6. CDR3 length equals 15 residues. The CDR3 region is CSVCISGGAYNEQFF. The DNA of the CDR3 is TGCAGCGTTTGCATCAGCGGGGGGGCCTACAATGAGCAGTTCTTC.

At least ten counts were recorded for this clonotype. This chain connects TRBV6-5 to TRBJ1-5, with D tentatively TRBD1 (5 bases). Trimming stripped 5 bases from V and 7 bases from J, with 21 bases between. The germline V gene has CDR1 MNHEY and CDR2 SVGAGI. The CDR3 sequence is 16 residues long. The CDR3 bases are TGTGCCAGCAGTACCTCGGGGGTAGGAACCATCCAGCCCCAGCATTTT. This codes for CASSTSGVGTIQPQHF.

The V gene is TRBV5-5, the J gene TRBJ2-5; D remains ambiguous. CDR1 is SGHKS and CDR2 is YYEKEE in the germline V gene (reference sequence). This CDR3 is 13 amino acids long. V was shortened by 5 bases and J by 5 bases, with 13 bases between the two germline ends. CDR3 DNA sequence: TGTGCCAGCAGTCAGGACGAGAGGGAGACCCAGTACTTC. It specifies CASSQDERETQYF.